This T cell receptor (beta chain) emerged from a study of beta chain features in type 1 diabetes. A sort by CD45RO/CCR7/CD25/CD127/CD95/CD27 yielded CD4+ naive, central memory, regulatory and stem cell-like memory cells. Populations isolated by sorting all had purity greater than 95%. Of the isolated RNA, all was reverse transcribed, and so the sequenced material was expressed TCRB transcripts. Profiled with immunoSEQ multiplex PCR; TCRdb holds only in-frame clones, not every one. The sample consists of 200,000 to 300,000 clones, roughly 22% of them appearing once. Study-level results: Equally in patients and controls, PCR might preferentially amplify shorter templates. The study found that naive, central memory and Treg TCRB repertoires appeared more similar in patients than in healthy donors. In all four CD4+ subsets, TCRB CDR3 length was significantly, moderately reduced in type 1 diabetes.

In its sample, this clone was seen a few times. The antigen is undetermined. Sequenced material: naive CD4+ T cells from blood. The sequence was obtained from a woman between 40 and 50 years old with type 1 diabetes.

DNA of the CDR3: TGTGCCACCTCCGGGGGGCTTAGCAATCAGCCCCAGCATTTT. It codes for CATSGGLSNQPQHF. The V gene is TRBV2, the J gene TRBJ1-5; D may be TRBD1 (6 bases). Germline lookup yields CDR1 SNHLY and CDR2 FYNNEI. The length of the CDR3 is 14 residues. V lost 10 bases, J lost 0 bases, and 13 bases lay in between.